Sequencing of this T cell receptor (beta chain) was carried out in a study of T cell repertoires in cytomegalovirus infection. This clonotype was observed a few times. The antigen is not known. TCRdb re-derived calls from the reads in MiXCR, one entry per CDR3 protein. The table has some 590,000 distinct CDR3 sequences, about 40% seen once. Study-wide results and caveats: The ex vivo response showed dominance by HLA-C-restricted CMV-specific TCR beta clonotypes.

The sequenced sample was cultured PBMCs, obtained from culture after CMV antigen stimulation. This TCR derives from a human donor in good health (CMV status not recorded). Some clones in this sample may be carry-over from other donors' samples.

This CDR3 reads CASSLSGGGNNEQFF. The CDR3 nucleotides are TGTGCCAGTAGTCTCTCGGGAGGGGGAAATAATGAGCAGTTCTTC. The V gene is TRBV19, the J gene TRBJ2-1; 8 nucleotides align to TRBD2. The CDR3 is 15 residues long. CDR1 is LNHDA and CDR2 is SQIVND in the germline V gene (reference sequence). The V segment lost 5 bases and the J segment 7 bases; nucleotides outside the gene matches: 10.